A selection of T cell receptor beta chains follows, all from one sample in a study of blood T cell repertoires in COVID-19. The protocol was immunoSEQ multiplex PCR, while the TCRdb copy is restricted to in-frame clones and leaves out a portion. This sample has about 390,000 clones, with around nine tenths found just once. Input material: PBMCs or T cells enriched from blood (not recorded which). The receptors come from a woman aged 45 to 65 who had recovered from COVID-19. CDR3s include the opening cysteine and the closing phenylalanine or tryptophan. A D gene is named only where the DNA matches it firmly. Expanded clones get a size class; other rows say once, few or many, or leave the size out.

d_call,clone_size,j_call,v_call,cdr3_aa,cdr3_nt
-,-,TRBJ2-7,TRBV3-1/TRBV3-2,CASSQGWQGSNEQYF,TGTGCCAGCAGCCAAGGGTGGCAGGGGAGTAACGAGCAGTACTTC
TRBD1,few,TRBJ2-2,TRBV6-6,CASSPLTGGRGTGELFF,TGTGCCAGCAGTCCCCTAACAGGGGGAAGGGGCACCGGGGAGCTGTTTTTT
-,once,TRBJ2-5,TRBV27,CASRGLRASEGETQYF,TGTGCCAGCAGGGGTCTTCGGGCTAGCGAGGGAGAGACCCAGTACTTC
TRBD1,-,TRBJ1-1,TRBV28,CAIQDRGVIGTEAFF,TGTGCCATCCAGGACAGGGGGGTCATTGGCACTGAAGCTTTCTTT
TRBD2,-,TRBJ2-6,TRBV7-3,CASSREGGANVLTF,TGTGCCAGCAGCCGGGAGGGTGGGGCCAACGTCCTGACTTTC
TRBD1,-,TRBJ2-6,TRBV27,CASSFPLFDRAGANVLTF,TGTGCCAGCAGTTTCCCCCTATTCGACAGGGCCGGGGCCAACGTCCTGACTTTC
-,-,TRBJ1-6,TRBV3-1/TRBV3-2,CASSQDFITGKNSPLHF,TGTGCCAGCAGCCAAGATTTTATTACAGGGAAGAATTCACCCCTCCACTTT
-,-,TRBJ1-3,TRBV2,CASSDPGAGNTIYF,TGTGCCAGCAGTGATCCAGGGGCTGGAAACACCATATATTTT
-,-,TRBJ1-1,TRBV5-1,CASSSRGAEAFF,TGCGCCAGCAGCTCCCGGGGTGCTGAAGCTTTCTTT
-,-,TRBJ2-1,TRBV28,CASSGVNYNEQFF,TGTGCCTCTTCCGGGGTAAACTACAATGAGCAGTTCTTC